The present entry profiles one TCR beta chain with its context. Its antigen is unidentified. The CDR3 is 11 amino acids. The germline V gene encodes CDR1 MNHEY and CDR2 SVGAGI. Libraries were UMI-labeled 5' RACE TRB cDNA. TCRdb re-called the 5' RACE reads, yielding one record per CDR3 amino acid sequence without DNA. The ten most abundant clones cover approximately 15% of a sample with about 48,000 distinct CDR3 sequences. The data were obtained in a study of CXCR3-negative and CXCR3-positive naive CD8 T cells. For the study at large: Total TRB output reached 130 million to 150 million reads, about 1.5 +/- 0.3 million per library.

Study conclusions and caveats: Sequencing showed both naive subsets with comparably high diversity, and memory CD8+ cells much lower. Unlike memory cells, which differed, naive CXCR3-negative and CXCR3-positive cells had similar TRBV-TRBJ usage. The naive subsets expressed comparable surface CD5, and the authors inferred TCR strength from TRB CDR3 properties.

The J gene is TRBJ2-1, the V gene TRBV6-5. Specimen: memory CD8+ T cells from blood. This TCR was sampled from a human donor in good health. Some clones in this sample may be carry-over from other donors' samples. The CDR3 here is CASSYLGEQFF.